The 9 T cell receptor beta chains in this list originate from one sample, sequenced in a study of cytomegalovirus exposure and HLA in healthy donors. 60 Vbeta and 13 Jbeta primers were used in PCR. Only in-frame clones appear in the TCRdb table, and some are missing; sequencing was by immunoSEQ multiplex PCR. The sample carries 87,000 or so clones, under 9% recorded once. Sequenced sample: PBMCs. The source of these receptors is a man aged 50-59 years in good health and CMV-seronegative.

This clone was seen more than once but under ten times. This sequence joins TRBV27 and TRBJ1-5; 8 nucleotides match TRBD1. V was clipped by 3 bases and J by 3 bases; unmatched bases: 4. The CDR3 has 15 amino acids. Germline V gives CDR1 MNHEY, CDR2 SMNVEV (reference sequence). CDR3 coding DNA: TGTGCCAGCAGTTTGACAGGGGCCATCAATCAGCCCCAGCATTTT. Protein sequence: CASSLTGAINQPQHF.

Concerning this clone itself: This same CDR3 is encoded by further DNA sequences in the sample. The genes are TRBV11-3 and TRBJ2-3; 7 bases match TRBD1. Losses at the gene ends were 3 bases for V and 3 bases for J; bases not matched to a gene: 6. Germline values: CDR1 SGHNT, CDR2 YENEEA. This CDR3 region has 15 residues. The CDR3 coding sequence is TGTGCCAGCAGCTTTTCGGCAGGGGGAACAGATACGCAGTATTTT. Protein sequence: CASSFSAGGTDTQYF.

Worth noting for this clone: Additional DNA sequences in this sample encode the identical CDR3. The chain couples TRBV19 to TRBJ1-5; D may be TRBD1 (6 bases). Deletions cut 9 bases from V and 7 bases from J, with 16 bases between. The CDR3 has 13 amino acids. The V gene's germline CDR1 is LNHDA and CDR2 SQIVND (reference sequence). The CDR3 reads CASRDTANQPQHF. For the CDR3, the DNA is TGTGCCAGCCGGGACACGGCCAACCAGCCCCAGCATTTT.

This chain joins TRBV6-1 and TRBJ2-7; the D gene is possibly TRBD1 (6 bases). The CDR3 totals 15 residues. CDR1 is MNHNS and CDR2 is SASEGT in the germline V gene. With 5 bases removed from V and 4 bases from J, the gap between germline ends came to 18 bases. The CDR3 nucleotides read TGTGCCAGCAGTCAGGCTGGGCAGGGGAATTACGAGCAGTACTTC. Its translation is CASSQAGQGNYEQYF.

This clone showed up just a few times. The rearrangement joins TRBV9 to TRBJ1-1, with D unresolved. In germline, CDR1 is SGDLS, CDR2 YYNGEE. V was pared by 1 base and J by 2 bases, with 12 bases between. The CDR3 runs to 15 residues. The chain's CDR3 is CASSVQAEGNTEAFF. The CDR3 nucleotides are TGTGCCAGCAGCGTACAGGCCGAAGGAAACACTGAAGCTTTCTTT.

The sample holds a few counts of this clone. The V call is TRBV28, the J call TRBJ1-2; TRBD1 matches 7 bases. The V and J ends lost 5 bases and 0 bases, in that order; junction bases with no gene match: 6. The CDR3 runs to 15 residues. Germline V gene data show CDR1 as MDHEN and CDR2 as SYDVKM. DNA for the CDR3: TGTGCCAGCAGTCAAACCGGGACAGCTAACTATGGCTACACCTTC. Translated: CASSQTGTANYGYTF.

The chain uses TRBV5-1 and TRBJ2-1; D is uncertain. V lost 0 bases to trimming and J lost 3 bases, with 7 bases between them. CDR1 is SGHRS and CDR2 is YFSETQ in the germline V gene. The CDR3 is 14 amino acids. CDR3 nucleotides: TGCGCCAGCAGCTTGGGTACAGACTACAATGAGCAGTTCTTC. Amino acid sequence: CASSLGTDYNEQFF.

This clone was seen only a few times. CDR3 sequence (DNA): TGTGCCAGCAGCGTAGTAGGGACTAGCGCGACGGATACGCAGTATTTT. Encoded protein: CASSVVGTSATDTQYF. The chain combines TRBV9 with TRBJ2-3; TRBD2 matches 10 bases. Germline V gene lookup returns CDR1 SGDLS and CDR2 YYNGEE. The CDR3 loop spans 16 amino acids. The junction had 7 bases not matched to a gene; V was cut back by 0 bases and J by 6 bases.

This clone has a handful of counts. The J gene is TRBJ2-5, the V gene TRBV5-4, with TRBD1 as a possible D gene (5 bases). The DNA end lines up better with TRBJ2-7; the J call may be wrong. CDR1 SGHNT and CDR2 YYREEE come from the germline V gene (reference sequence). CDR3 size: 13 residues. The CDR3 nucleotides read TGTGCCAGCAGCTTTGGGGCCAGACCCGAGCAGTACTTC. It encodes CASSFGARPEQYF.